This TCR beta chain was identified during a study of T-cell reconstitution after alpha-beta-depleted transplantation in children. Findings of the study overall: Reported findings indicate that, about two months after transplant, alpha-beta T cells came from several hundred expanded clones, which were derived from non-depleted graft cells. One year after transplant, T-cell counts and diversity came mostly from newly produced T cells. Some patients' high day-60 TCRbeta diversity was traced to surviving recipient T cells and thymic progenitors.

About this clonotype itself: Its antigen remains unidentified.

Trimming cost V 1 base and J 2 bases, with 24 bases left between them. The CDR3 is made up of 21 amino acids. The germline gives CDR1 SGHAT, CDR2 FQNNGV. Using unique molecular identifiers, the investigators prepared the TCRbeta library. TCRdb itself ran the PCR reads through MiXCR, one entry per CDR3 protein. The sample yields hundreds of thousands of distinct CDR3 sequences, about a sixth seen once. This sequence joins TRBV11-2 and TRBJ1-6; weak D call: TRBD1 (6 bases). This TCR was recovered from a boy under three years old who had a stem cell transplant for Wiskott-Aldrich syndrome, so the T cells may come from the graft donor. The sample here was PBMCs, mostly from graft donor cells, taken 360 days after TCRalphabeta/CD19-depleted stem cell transplant. The CDR3 is CASSLGGAGAQRGTYNSPLHF. Written as DNA, the CDR3 is TGTGCCAGCAGCTTAGGTGGGGCAGGGGCGCAGAGAGGGACCTATAATTCACCCCTCCACTTT.